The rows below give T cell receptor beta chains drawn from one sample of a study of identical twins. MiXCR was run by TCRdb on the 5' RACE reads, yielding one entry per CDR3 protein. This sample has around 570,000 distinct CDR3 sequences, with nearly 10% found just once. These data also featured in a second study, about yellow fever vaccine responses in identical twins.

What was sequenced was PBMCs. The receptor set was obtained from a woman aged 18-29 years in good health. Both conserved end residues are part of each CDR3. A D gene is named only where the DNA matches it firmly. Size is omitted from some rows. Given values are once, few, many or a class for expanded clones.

cdr3_nt: TGTGCCAGCAGGGCTTTGCGTCTTCAAGAGACCCAGTACTTC
cdr3_aa: CASRALRLQETQYF
clone_size: NA
j_call: TRBJ2-5
v_call: TRBV6-2/TRBV6-3
d_call: NA

cdr3_nt: TGTGCCAGCAACCCCACCCCGGGAGACACAGATACGCAGTATTTT
cdr3_aa: CASNPTPGDTDTQYF
clone_size: NA
j_call: TRBJ2-3
v_call: TRBV12-3/TRBV12-4
d_call: NA

cdr3_nt: TGTGCCAGCGGTTGGCGGAAGACTGAAGCTTTCTTT
cdr3_aa: CASGWRKTEAFF
clone_size: many
j_call: TRBJ1-1
v_call: TRBV7-9
d_call: NA

cdr3_nt: TGCAGCGTTGTTGGAGGCAGGGATTTGAGCACAGATACGCAGTATTTT
cdr3_aa: CSVVGGRDLSTDTQYF
clone_size: many
j_call: TRBJ2-3
v_call: TRBV29-1
d_call: NA

cdr3_nt: TGTGCCATCAGTGAGTTTGGCAGGGAGGCTGAAGCTTTCTTT
cdr3_aa: CAISEFGREAEAFF
clone_size: few
j_call: TRBJ1-1
v_call: TRBV10-3
d_call: NA

cdr3_nt: TGTGCCAGCAGTAAAGGTAGCTCTGGGGCCAACGTCCTGACTTTC
cdr3_aa: CASSKGSSGANVLTF
clone_size: many
j_call: TRBJ2-6
v_call: TRBV12-3/TRBV12-4
d_call: NA

cdr3_nt: TGTGCCAGCAGCGAAAGCGGGGGACACACAGATACGCAGTATTTT
cdr3_aa: CASSESGGHTDTQYF
clone_size: many
j_call: TRBJ2-3
v_call: TRBV7-9
d_call: TRBD2

cdr3_nt: TGTGCCAGCAGCCCAACTAGCGGGGGGGCCCCTCCTTACAATGAGCAGTTCTTC
cdr3_aa: CASSPTSGGAPPYNEQFF
clone_size: few
j_call: TRBJ2-1
v_call: TRBV11-2
d_call: TRBD2

cdr3_nt: TGTGCCAGCAGCCAAGGGACAGCCTCTGGAAACACCATATATTTT
cdr3_aa: CASSQGTASGNTIYF
clone_size: once
j_call: TRBJ1-3
v_call: TRBV3-1
d_call: NA

cdr3_nt: TGTGCCACCAGCAGAGTTGAAAGGCGTGACGAGCAGTACTTC
cdr3_aa: CATSRVERRDEQYF
clone_size: NA
j_call: TRBJ2-7
v_call: TRBV15
d_call: NA

cdr3_nt: TGCAGCGCGACCCATGGGACCGCGCAGGCAGATACGCAGTATTTT
cdr3_aa: CSATHGTAQADTQYF
clone_size: few
j_call: TRBJ2-3
v_call: TRBV29-1
d_call: NA

cdr3_nt: TGTGCCAGCAGTTTATCGTTTCCGCAAACTCACTATGGCTACACCTTC
cdr3_aa: CASSLSFPQTHYGYTF
clone_size: NA
j_call: TRBJ1-2
v_call: TRBV27
d_call: NA

cdr3_nt: TGTGCCACTCAAACACCGGGACTAGCGGGGGACCTTCGGGGAGATACGCAGTATTTT
cdr3_aa: CATQTPGLAGDLRGDTQYF
clone_size: few
j_call: TRBJ2-3
v_call: TRBV15
d_call: TRBD2

cdr3_nt: TGTGCCAGTAGTACTCCCCGCCGACTAGCGGGGGATGAGCAGTTCTTC
cdr3_aa: CASSTPRRLAGDEQFF
clone_size: NA
j_call: TRBJ2-1
v_call: TRBV19
d_call: TRBD2

cdr3_nt: TGCGCCAGCAGCCAGGTGGACGGGGACAGGGCAGTATACGAGCAGTACTTC
cdr3_aa: CASSQVDGDRAVYEQYF
clone_size: NA
j_call: TRBJ2-7
v_call: TRBV4-1
d_call: TRBD1

cdr3_nt: TGTGCCAGCTTCAACGGGCTCTCCCCCACTGAAGCTTTCTTT
cdr3_aa: CASFNGLSPTEAFF
clone_size: many
j_call: TRBJ1-1
v_call: TRBV5-6
d_call: NA

cdr3_nt: TGTGCCAGCAAAGGGGGGGCCGGGAATGAGCAGTTCTTC
cdr3_aa: CASKGGAGNEQFF
clone_size: NA
j_call: TRBJ2-1
v_call: TRBV6-6
d_call: NA

cdr3_nt: TGTGCCAGCAGCGTACAGGGTGACGGCTACACCTTC
cdr3_aa: CASSVQGDGYTF
clone_size: few
j_call: TRBJ1-2
v_call: TRBV6-5
d_call: NA

cdr3_nt: TGCGCCAGCAGCTCCGCGGGTCGAGCCTACGAGCAGTACTTC
cdr3_aa: CASSSAGRAYEQYF
clone_size: many
j_call: TRBJ2-7
v_call: TRBV5-1
d_call: NA

cdr3_nt: TGTGCCAGCAGCCCAATTATCGTACGCTCCTACAATGAGCAGTTCTTC
cdr3_aa: CASSPIIVRSYNEQFF
clone_size: NA
j_call: TRBJ2-1
v_call: TRBV7-6
d_call: NA

cdr3_nt: TGTGCCAGCAGTCTACGGGAGTTCTACAATGAGCAGTTCTTC
cdr3_aa: CASSLREFYNEQFF
clone_size: NA
j_call: TRBJ2-1
v_call: TRBV27
d_call: NA

cdr3_nt: TGCAGTGCTAGAGGACTAGCGGGGACCCTCTCCTACGAGCAGTACTTC
cdr3_aa: CSARGLAGTLSYEQYF
clone_size: NA
j_call: TRBJ2-7
v_call: TRBV20-1
d_call: TRBD2

cdr3_nt: TGTGCCAGCAGTTACGGGACTAGCGTTAACGACGAGCAGTACTTC
cdr3_aa: CASSYGTSVNDEQYF
clone_size: many
j_call: TRBJ2-7
v_call: TRBV7-2
d_call: TRBD2

cdr3_nt: TGCAGTGCTGGACCGGGACTAGCGGTTACGGGGCAGTTCTTC
cdr3_aa: CSAGPGLAVTGQFF
clone_size: few
j_call: TRBJ2-1
v_call: TRBV20-1
d_call: TRBD2

cdr3_nt: TGCAGTGCTAGTAAGGGGACCCCCACAGATACGCAGTATTTT
cdr3_aa: CSASKGTPTDTQYF
clone_size: many
j_call: TRBJ2-3
v_call: TRBV20-1
d_call: NA

cdr3_nt: TGCGCCAGCAGCCAAGGGACAGGGGGAAACAATGAGCAGTTCTTC
cdr3_aa: CASSQGTGGNNEQFF
clone_size: many
j_call: TRBJ2-1
v_call: TRBV4-3
d_call: TRBD1

cdr3_nt: TGCAGTGCTAGAGACCTCAGGGGGGCCGCCTACGAGCAGTACTTC
cdr3_aa: CSARDLRGAAYEQYF
clone_size: many
j_call: TRBJ2-7
v_call: TRBV20-1
d_call: NA

cdr3_nt: TGTGCCAGCAGTCCATATCCTAAATCTCGGGGTCATCCCTACGAGCAGTACTTC
cdr3_aa: CASSPYPKSRGHPYEQYF
clone_size: NA
j_call: TRBJ2-7
v_call: TRBV28
d_call: NA

cdr3_nt: TGTGCCACCAGCAGGGGACCCCCCGGGACAGATACGCAGTATTTT
cdr3_aa: CATSRGPPGTDTQYF
clone_size: many
j_call: TRBJ2-3
v_call: TRBV15
d_call: NA

cdr3_nt: TGTGCCAGCAGCCAGCACTCTAGCGGGGACTCCGGGGAGCTGTTTTTT
cdr3_aa: CASSQHSSGDSGELFF
clone_size: few
j_call: TRBJ2-2
v_call: TRBV14
d_call: TRBD2

cdr3_nt: TGTGCCAGCACCCTCACAGGGGTAGCCAAAAACATTCAGTACTTC
cdr3_aa: CASTLTGVAKNIQYF
clone_size: few
j_call: TRBJ2-4
v_call: TRBV28
d_call: TRBD1

cdr3_nt: TGTGCCAGCCTGCCGGGGAATAGCGGGGGGGCTGAGGAGCAGTTCTTC
cdr3_aa: CASLPGNSGGAEEQFF
clone_size: few
j_call: TRBJ2-1
v_call: TRBV12-3/TRBV12-4
d_call: TRBD2

cdr3_nt: TGTGCCAGCAGCTCATTTTCCCCCACGCGGTTTGACAGGATAGGGCCTAGCACAGATACGCAGTATTTT
cdr3_aa: CASSSFSPTRFDRIGPSTDTQYF
clone_size: few
j_call: TRBJ2-3
v_call: TRBV7-1
d_call: NA

cdr3_nt: TGTGCCAGCAGTGACAGCTATCTGGGGGAGCTGTTTTTT
cdr3_aa: CASSDSYLGELFF
clone_size: few
j_call: TRBJ2-2
v_call: TRBV6-4
d_call: NA

cdr3_nt: TGTGCCAGCAGGGTAATAGATCTTTCAGATACGCAGTATTTT
cdr3_aa: CASRVIDLSDTQYF
clone_size: NA
j_call: TRBJ2-3
v_call: TRBV12-3/TRBV12-4
d_call: NA

cdr3_nt: TGTGCCAGCAGTGAAGGGGGTTTTAGGTACTTC
cdr3_aa: CASSEGGFRYF
clone_size: NA
j_call: TRBJ2-7
v_call: TRBV6-1
d_call: NA

cdr3_nt: TGTGCCAGTACCACCGGACTAGCGGCCAATGAGCAGTTCTTC
cdr3_aa: CASTTGLAANEQFF
clone_size: few
j_call: TRBJ2-1
v_call: TRBV6-2/TRBV6-3
d_call: TRBD2

cdr3_nt: TGCAGTGCTAGTTTTCTCACAGGCAACTCCTACGAGCAGTACTTC
cdr3_aa: CSASFLTGNSYEQYF
clone_size: few
j_call: TRBJ2-7
v_call: TRBV20-1
d_call: NA

cdr3_nt: TGTGCCAGCAGCTCATCTAGTGGTGATACGCAGTATTTT
cdr3_aa: CASSSSSGDTQYF
clone_size: many
j_call: TRBJ2-3
v_call: TRBV7-9
d_call: NA

cdr3_nt: TGTGCCAGCAGCTTAGTCGGACTAGCGTACAATGAGCAGTTCTTC
cdr3_aa: CASSLVGLAYNEQFF
clone_size: few
j_call: TRBJ2-1
v_call: TRBV7-9
d_call: TRBD2

cdr3_nt: TGTGCCAGCAGTCAGGGGCCTCGTGGCACTGAAGCTTTCTTT
cdr3_aa: CASSQGPRGTEAFF
clone_size: few
j_call: TRBJ1-1
v_call: TRBV6-4
d_call: NA

cdr3_nt: TGTGCCAGCAGCCCGGGGCGGGCCTCTTACAATGAGCAGTTCTTC
cdr3_aa: CASSPGRASYNEQFF
clone_size: many
j_call: TRBJ2-1
v_call: TRBV14
d_call: NA

cdr3_nt: TGTGCCAGCAGCTTAGTCTCGGGCAGGGCGGGAAACAATGAGCAGTTCTTC
cdr3_aa: CASSLVSGRAGNNEQFF
clone_size: many
j_call: TRBJ2-1
v_call: TRBV7-2
d_call: NA

cdr3_nt: TGCGCCAGCAGCATAGACAGAGACTATGGCTACACCTTC
cdr3_aa: CASSIDRDYGYTF
clone_size: few
j_call: TRBJ1-2
v_call: TRBV5-1
d_call: NA

cdr3_nt: TGTGCCAGCAGTTTTACGCTGGATACGCAGTATTTT
cdr3_aa: CASSFTLDTQYF
clone_size: NA
j_call: TRBJ2-3
v_call: TRBV28
d_call: NA

cdr3_nt: TGTGCCAGCAGTTTTCAGGACAGTAGCTCCTACGAGCAGTACTTC
cdr3_aa: CASSFQDSSSYEQYF
clone_size: NA
j_call: TRBJ2-7
v_call: TRBV6-5
d_call: NA

cdr3_nt: TGCGCCAGCAGCCACCTTGTGGGGGATAGCGGGGCACCCAAAAACATTCAGTACTTC
cdr3_aa: CASSHLVGDSGAPKNIQYF
clone_size: few
j_call: TRBJ2-4
v_call: TRBV4-1
d_call: TRBD2

cdr3_nt: TGCAGTGCTAGTATTGCGGTCTCTGGAAACACCATATATTTT
cdr3_aa: CSASIAVSGNTIYF
clone_size: many
j_call: TRBJ1-3
v_call: TRBV20-1
d_call: NA

cdr3_nt: TGCAGCGTTGCCGTGGGGACTAGTATCTACGAGCAGTACTTC
cdr3_aa: CSVAVGTSIYEQYF
clone_size: NA
j_call: TRBJ2-7
v_call: TRBV29-1
d_call: TRBD2

cdr3_nt: TGTGCCATTTCTCCCGACAGGGACCCCTACAATGAGCAGTTCTTC
cdr3_aa: CAISPDRDPYNEQFF
clone_size: few
j_call: TRBJ2-1
v_call: TRBV11-2
d_call: TRBD1

cdr3_nt: TGTGCCATCAGTGAGTCGCTAAATGTTGGAACTGAAGCTTTCTTT
cdr3_aa: CAISESLNVGTEAFF
clone_size: many
j_call: TRBJ1-1
v_call: TRBV10-3
d_call: NA

cdr3_nt: TGTGCCAGCAGTTTAACAGCCGGGATTAGGGACACCTTC
cdr3_aa: CASSLTAGIRDTF
clone_size: NA
j_call: TRBJ1-2
v_call: TRBV12-3/TRBV12-4
d_call: NA

cdr3_nt: TGTGCCACCAGTGAATCCGGGGGCTACACCGGGGAGCTGTTTTTT
cdr3_aa: CATSESGGYTGELFF
clone_size: NA
j_call: TRBJ2-2
v_call: TRBV24-1
d_call: NA